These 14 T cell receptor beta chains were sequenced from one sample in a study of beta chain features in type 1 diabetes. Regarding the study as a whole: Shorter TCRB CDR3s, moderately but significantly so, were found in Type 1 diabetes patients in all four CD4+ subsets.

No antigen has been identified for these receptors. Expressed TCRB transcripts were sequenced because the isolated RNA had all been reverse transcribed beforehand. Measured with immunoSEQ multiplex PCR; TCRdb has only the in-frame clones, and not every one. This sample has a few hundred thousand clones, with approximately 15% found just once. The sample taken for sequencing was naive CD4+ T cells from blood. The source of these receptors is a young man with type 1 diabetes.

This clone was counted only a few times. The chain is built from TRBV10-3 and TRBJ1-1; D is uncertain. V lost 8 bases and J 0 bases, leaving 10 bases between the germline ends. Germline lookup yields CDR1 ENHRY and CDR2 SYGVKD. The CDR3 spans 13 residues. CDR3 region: CAIGSGLNTEAFF. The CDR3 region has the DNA TGTGCCATCGGGTCCGGGTTGAACACTGAAGCTTTCTTT.

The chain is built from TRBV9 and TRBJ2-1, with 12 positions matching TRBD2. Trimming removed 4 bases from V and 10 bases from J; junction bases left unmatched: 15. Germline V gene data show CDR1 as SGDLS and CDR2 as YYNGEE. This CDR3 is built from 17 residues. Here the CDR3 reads CASSFDPLAGGSGEQFF. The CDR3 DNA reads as TGTGCCAGCAGCTTCGACCCCCTAGCGGGGGGGTCCGGGGAGCAGTTCTTC.

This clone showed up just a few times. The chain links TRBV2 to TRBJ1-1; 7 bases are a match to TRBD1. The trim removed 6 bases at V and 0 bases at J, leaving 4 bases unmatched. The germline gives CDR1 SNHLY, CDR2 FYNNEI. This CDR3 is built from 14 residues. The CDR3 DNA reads TGTGCCAGCAGCGTGACAGGGATGAACACTGAAGCTTTCTTT. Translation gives CASSVTGMNTEAFF. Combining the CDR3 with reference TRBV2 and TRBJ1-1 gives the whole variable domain EPEVTQTPSHQVTQMGQEVILRCVPISNHLYFYWYRQILGQKVEFLVSFYNNEISEKSEIFDDQFSVERPDGSNFTLKIRSTKLEDSAMYFCASSVTGMNTEAFFGQGTRLTVV.

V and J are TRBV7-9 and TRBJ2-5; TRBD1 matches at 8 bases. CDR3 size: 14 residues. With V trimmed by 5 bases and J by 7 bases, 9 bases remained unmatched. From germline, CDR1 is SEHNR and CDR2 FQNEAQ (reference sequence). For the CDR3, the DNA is TGTGCCAGCAGCCGACAGGGGCAAGAGGGGACCCAGTACTTC. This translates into CASSRQGQEGTQYF.

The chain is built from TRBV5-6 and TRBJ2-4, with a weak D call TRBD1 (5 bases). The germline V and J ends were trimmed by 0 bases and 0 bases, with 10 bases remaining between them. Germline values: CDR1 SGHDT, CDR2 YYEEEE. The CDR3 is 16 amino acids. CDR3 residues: CASSLAGRLAKNIQYF. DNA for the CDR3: TGTGCCAGCAGCTTGGCAGGGCGACTAGCCAAAAACATTCAGTACTTC.

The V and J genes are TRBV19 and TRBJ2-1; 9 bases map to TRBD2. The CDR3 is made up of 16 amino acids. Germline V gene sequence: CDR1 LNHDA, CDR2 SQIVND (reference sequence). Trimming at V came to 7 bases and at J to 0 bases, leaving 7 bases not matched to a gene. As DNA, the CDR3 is TGTGCCAGTACCCTAGCGGGAACAAGCTCCTACAATGAGCAGTTCTTC. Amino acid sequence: CASTLAGTSSYNEQFF. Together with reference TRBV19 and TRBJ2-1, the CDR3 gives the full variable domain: DGGITQSPKYLFRKEGQNVTLSCEQNLNHDAMYWYRQDPGQGLRLIYYSQIVNDFQKGDIAEGYSVSREKKESFPLTVTSAQKNPTAFYLCASTLAGTSSYNEQFFGPGTRLTVL.

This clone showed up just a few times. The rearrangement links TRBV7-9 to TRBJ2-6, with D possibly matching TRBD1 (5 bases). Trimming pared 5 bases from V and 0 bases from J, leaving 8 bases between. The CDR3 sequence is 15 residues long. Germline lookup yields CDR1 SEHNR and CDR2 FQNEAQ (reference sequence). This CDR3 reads CASSQTVSGANVLTF. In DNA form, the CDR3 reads TGTGCCAGCAGCCAGACAGTCTCTGGGGCCAACGTCCTGACTTTC.

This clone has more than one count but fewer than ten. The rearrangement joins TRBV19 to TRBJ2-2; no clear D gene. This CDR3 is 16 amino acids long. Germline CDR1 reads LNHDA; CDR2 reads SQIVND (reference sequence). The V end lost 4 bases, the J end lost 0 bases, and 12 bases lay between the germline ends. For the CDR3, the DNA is TGTGCCAGTAGTAGGATCCAGGCCGCGAACACCGGGGAGCTGTTTTTT. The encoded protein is CASSRIQAANTGELFF.

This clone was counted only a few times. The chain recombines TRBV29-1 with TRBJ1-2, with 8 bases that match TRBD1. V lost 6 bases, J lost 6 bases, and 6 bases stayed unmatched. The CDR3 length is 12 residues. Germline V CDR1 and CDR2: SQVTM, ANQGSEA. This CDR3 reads CSVGTGGDGYTF. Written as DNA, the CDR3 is TGCAGCGTGGGAACAGGGGGGGATGGCTACACCTTC.

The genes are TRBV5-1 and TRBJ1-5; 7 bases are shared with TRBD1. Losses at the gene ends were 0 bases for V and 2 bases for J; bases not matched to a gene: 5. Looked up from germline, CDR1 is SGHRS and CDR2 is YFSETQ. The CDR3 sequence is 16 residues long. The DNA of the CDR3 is TGCGCCAGCAGCTTGGGAGGACAGGTCGGCAATCAGCCCCAGCATTTT. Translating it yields CASSLGGQVGNQPQHF.

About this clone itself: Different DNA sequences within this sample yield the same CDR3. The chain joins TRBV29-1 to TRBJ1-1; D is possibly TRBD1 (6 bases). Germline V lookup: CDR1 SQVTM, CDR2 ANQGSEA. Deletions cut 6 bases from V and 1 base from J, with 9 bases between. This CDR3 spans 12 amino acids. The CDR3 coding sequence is TGCAGCGTAGGGGGACAGAACACTGAAGCTTTCTTT. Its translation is CSVGGQNTEAFF.

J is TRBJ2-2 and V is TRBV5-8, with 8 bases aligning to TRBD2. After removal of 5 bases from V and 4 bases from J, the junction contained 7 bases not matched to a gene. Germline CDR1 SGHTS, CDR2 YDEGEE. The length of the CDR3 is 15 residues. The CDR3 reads CASSRTSRVTGELFF. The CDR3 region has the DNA TGTGCCAGCAGTCGGACTAGCCGGGTCACCGGGGAGCTGTTTTTT.

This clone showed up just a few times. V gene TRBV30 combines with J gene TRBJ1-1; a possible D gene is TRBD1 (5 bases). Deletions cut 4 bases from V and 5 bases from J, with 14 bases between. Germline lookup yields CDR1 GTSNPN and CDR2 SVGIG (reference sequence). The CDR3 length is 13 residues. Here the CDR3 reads CAWNWQGITEAFF. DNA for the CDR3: TGTGCCTGGAATTGGCAGGGAATAACTGAAGCTTTCTTT.

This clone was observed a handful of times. In DNA form, the CDR3 reads TGTGCCAGCAGCTCCGCCGGGACTAGCGGGCTCTCGGAGCAGTTCTTC. Amino acids: CASSSAGTSGLSEQFF. This chain uses TRBV7-2 with TRBJ2-1; 12 bases are shared with TRBD2. This CDR3 spans 16 amino acids. CDR1 and CDR2 (germline): SGHTA, FQGNSA. Losses at the gene ends were 4 bases for V and 10 bases for J; bases not matched to a gene: 11.